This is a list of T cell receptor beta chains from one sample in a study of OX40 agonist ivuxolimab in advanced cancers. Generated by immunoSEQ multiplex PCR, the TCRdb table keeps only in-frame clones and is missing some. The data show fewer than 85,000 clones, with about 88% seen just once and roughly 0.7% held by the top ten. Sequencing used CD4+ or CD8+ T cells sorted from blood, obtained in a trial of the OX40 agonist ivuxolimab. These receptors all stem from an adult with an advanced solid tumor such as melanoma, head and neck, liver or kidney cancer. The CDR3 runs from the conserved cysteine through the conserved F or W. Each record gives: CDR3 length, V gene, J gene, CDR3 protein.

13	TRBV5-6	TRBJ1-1	CASSFELNTEAFF
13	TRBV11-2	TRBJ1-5	CASSPGPMQPQHF
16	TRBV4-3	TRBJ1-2	CASSQGGGGQPYGYTF
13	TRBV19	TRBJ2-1	CASSAGNNNEQFF
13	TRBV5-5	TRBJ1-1	CASSYQRNTEAFF
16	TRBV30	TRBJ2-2	CAWSADRRFVTGELFF
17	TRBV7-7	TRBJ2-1	CASSLGPLKSSYNEQFF
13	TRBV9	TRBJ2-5	CASSVQGWQTQYF
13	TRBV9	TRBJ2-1	CASSARDTNEQFF
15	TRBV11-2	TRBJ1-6	CASSLDEGIGSPLHF
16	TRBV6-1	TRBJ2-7	CAISDPPDRELYEQYF
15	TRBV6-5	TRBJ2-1	CASSSSGLRGNEQFF
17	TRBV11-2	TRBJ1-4	CASSLGRSGAGDEKLFF
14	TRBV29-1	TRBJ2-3	CSVEGGARTDTQYF
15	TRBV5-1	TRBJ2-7	CASSLDGTGGNEQYF
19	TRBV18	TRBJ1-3	CASSPLASGRVNSGNTIYF
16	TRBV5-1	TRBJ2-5	CASSLLMDGGRETQYF
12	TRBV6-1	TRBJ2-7	CASKGDLYEQYF
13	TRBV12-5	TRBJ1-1	CASGSALNTEAFF
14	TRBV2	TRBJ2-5	CASSVRGAGETQYF
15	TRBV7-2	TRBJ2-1	CASSFRAGSNNEQFF
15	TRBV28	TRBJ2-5	CASSFRQGHGLTQYF
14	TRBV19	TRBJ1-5	CASGRGGLNQPQHF
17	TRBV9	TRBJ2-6	CASSVGQGGSGANVLTF
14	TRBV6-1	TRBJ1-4	CASSGGGKGEKLFF
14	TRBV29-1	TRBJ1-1	CSVTETGVNTEAFF
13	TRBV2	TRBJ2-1	CASSVLIYNEQFF
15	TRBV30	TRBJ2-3	CAWSALGSDGDTQYF
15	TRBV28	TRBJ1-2	CASSSPGTGPYGYTF
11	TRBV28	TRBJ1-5	CASSSRQPQHF
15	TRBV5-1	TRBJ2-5	CASSQRGLTEGTQYF
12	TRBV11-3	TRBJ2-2	CASSSRTGELFF
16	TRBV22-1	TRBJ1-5	CPGSAGTGLSNQPQHF
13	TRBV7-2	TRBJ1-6	CASSLEGNSPLHF
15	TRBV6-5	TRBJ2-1	CASSLDGTGSNEQFF
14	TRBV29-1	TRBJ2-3	CSASAGTFTDTQYF
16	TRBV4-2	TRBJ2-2	CASSQSRGYESGELFF
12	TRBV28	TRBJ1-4	CASTTDRVKLFF
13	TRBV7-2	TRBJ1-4	CASSSRGNEKLFF
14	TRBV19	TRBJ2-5	CASSTDRGGETQYF
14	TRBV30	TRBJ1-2	CAWSGGTRDYGYTF
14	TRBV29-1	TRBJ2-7	CSVGTGTFSYEQYF
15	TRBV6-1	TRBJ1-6	CASSQFGTGESPLHF
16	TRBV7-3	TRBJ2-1	CASSLQPTGLGNEQFF
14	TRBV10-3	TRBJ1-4	CAISERGGSEKLFF
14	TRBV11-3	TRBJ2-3	CASSLGPSSDTQYF
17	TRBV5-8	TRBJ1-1	CASSLASGVQGATEAFF
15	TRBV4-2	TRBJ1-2	CASSPPLGGTYGYTF
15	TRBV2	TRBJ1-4	CASTSDSVTNEKLFF
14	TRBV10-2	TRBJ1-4	CASRDSMTNEKLFF